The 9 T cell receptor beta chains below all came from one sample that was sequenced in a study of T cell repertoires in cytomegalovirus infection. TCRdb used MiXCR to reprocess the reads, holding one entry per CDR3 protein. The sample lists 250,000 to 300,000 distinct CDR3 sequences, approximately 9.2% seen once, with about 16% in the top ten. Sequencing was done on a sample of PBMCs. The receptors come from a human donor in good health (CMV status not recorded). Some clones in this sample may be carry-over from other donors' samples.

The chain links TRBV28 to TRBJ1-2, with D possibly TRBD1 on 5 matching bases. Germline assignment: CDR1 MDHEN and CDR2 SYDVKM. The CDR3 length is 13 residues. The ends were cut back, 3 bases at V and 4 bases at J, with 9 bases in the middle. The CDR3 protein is CASSFGHIYGYTF. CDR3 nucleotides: TGTGCCAGCAGTTTTGGACATATCTATGGCTACACCTTC.

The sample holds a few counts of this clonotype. The CDR3 nucleotides read TGTGCCAGTAGTATAGAGCGGACGGAGACCCAGTACTTC. Its translation: CASSIERTETQYF. V is TRBV19 and J is TRBJ2-5; no firm D call. The CDR3 runs to 13 residues. Trimming took off 0 bases at V and 5 bases at J, with 7 bases between the two ends. The germline V gene has CDR1 LNHDA and CDR2 SQIVND (reference sequence). Drawing the rest from reference TRBV19 and TRBJ2-5, the complete variable domain is DGGITQSPKYLFRKEGQNVTLSCEQNLNHDAMYWYRQDPGQGLRLIYYSQIVNDFQKGDIAEGYSVSREKKESFPLTVTSAQKNPTAFYLCASSIERTETQYFGPGTRLLVL.

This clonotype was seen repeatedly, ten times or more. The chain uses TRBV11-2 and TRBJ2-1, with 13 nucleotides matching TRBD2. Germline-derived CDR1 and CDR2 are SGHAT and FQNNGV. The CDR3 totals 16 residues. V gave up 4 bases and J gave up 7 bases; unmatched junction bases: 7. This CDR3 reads CASSSTSGRARNEQFF. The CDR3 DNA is TGTGCCAGCAGCTCTACTAGCGGGAGGGCCAGGAATGAGCAGTTCTTC. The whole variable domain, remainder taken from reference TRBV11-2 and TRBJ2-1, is EAGVAQSPRYKIIEKRQSVAFWCNPISGHATLYWYQQILGQGPKLLIQFQNNGVVDDSQLPKDRFSAERLKGVDSTLKIQPAKLEDSAVYLCASSSTSGRARNEQFFGPGTRLTVL.

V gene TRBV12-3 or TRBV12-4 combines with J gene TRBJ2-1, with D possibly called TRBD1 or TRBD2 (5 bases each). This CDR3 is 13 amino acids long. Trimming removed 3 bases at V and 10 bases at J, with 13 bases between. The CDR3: CASSFSRDGEQFF. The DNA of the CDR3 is TGTGCCAGCAGTTTTTCTAGGGACGGGGAGCAGTTCTTC.

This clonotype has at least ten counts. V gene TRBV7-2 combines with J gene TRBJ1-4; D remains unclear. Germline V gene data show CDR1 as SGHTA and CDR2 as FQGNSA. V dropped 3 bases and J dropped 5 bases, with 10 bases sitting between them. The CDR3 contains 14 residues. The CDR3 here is CASSFFGPNEKLFF. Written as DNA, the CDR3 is TGTGCCAGCAGCTTTTTCGGACCGAATGAAAAACTGTTTTTT.

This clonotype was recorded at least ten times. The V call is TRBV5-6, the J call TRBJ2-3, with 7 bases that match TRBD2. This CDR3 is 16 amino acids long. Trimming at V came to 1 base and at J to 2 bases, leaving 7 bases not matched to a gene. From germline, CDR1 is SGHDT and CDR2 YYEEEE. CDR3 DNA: TGTGCCAGCAGCTTGAAACGGCGGGAGAACACAGATACGCAGTATTTT. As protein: CASSLKRRENTDTQYF.

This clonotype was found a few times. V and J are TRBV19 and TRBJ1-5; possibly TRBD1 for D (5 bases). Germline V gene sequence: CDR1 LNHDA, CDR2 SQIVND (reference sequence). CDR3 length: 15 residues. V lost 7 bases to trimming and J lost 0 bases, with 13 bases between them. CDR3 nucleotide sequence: TGTGCCAGTATAGGCGAGGGGTATAGCAATCAGCCCCAGCATTTT. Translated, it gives CASIGEGYSNQPQHF.

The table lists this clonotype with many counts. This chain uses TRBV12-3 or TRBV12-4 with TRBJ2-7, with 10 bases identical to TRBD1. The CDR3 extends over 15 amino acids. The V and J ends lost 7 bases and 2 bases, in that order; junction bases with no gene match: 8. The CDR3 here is CASTSAGTGAYEQYF. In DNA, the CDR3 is TGTGCCAGCACCTCCGCGGGGACAGGGGCCTACGAGCAGTACTTC.

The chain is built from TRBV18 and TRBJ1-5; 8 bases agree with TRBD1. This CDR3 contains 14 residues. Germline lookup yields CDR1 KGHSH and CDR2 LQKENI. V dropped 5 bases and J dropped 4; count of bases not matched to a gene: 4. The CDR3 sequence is CASSVQGANQPQHF. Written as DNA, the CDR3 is TGTGCCAGCTCAGTTCAGGGGGCGAATCAGCCCCAGCATTTT.